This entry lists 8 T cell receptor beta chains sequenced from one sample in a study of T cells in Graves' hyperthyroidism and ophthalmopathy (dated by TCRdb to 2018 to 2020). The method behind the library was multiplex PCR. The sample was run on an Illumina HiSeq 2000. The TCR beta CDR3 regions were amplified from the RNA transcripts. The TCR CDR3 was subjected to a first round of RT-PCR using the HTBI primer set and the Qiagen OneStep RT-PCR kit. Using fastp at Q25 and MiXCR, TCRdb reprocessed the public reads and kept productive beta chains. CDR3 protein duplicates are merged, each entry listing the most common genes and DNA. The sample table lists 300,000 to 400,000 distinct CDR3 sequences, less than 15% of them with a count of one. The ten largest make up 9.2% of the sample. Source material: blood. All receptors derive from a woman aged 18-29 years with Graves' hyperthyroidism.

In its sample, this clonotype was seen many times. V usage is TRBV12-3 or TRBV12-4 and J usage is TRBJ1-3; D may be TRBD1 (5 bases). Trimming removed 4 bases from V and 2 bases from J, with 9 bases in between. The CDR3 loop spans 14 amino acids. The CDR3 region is CASSSGETGNTIYF. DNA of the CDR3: TGTGCCAGCAGTTCGGGGGAGACTGGAAACACCATATATTTT.

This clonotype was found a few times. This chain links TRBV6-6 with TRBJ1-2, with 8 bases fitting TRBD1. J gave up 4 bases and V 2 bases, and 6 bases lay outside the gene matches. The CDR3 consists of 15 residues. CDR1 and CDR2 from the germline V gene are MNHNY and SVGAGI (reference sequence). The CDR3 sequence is CASSYPGGRSYGYTF. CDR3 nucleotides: TGTGCCAGCAGTTACCCAGGGGGCAGGAGCTATGGCTACACCTTC.

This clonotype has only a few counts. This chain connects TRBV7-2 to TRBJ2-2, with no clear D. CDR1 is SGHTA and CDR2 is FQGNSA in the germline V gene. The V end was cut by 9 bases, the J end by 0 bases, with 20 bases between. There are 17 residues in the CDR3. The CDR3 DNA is TGTGCCAGTAGTATCGCGTTCCCGTTCGCGAACACCGGGGAGCTGTTTTTT. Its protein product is CASSIAFPFANTGELFF.

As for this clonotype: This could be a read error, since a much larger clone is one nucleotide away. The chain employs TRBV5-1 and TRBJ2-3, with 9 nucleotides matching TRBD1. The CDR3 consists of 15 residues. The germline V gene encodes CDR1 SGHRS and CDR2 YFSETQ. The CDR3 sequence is CVSSLGTGGPDTQYF. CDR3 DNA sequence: TGCGTCAGCAGCTTGGGAACAGGGGGCCCAGATACGCAGTATTTT.

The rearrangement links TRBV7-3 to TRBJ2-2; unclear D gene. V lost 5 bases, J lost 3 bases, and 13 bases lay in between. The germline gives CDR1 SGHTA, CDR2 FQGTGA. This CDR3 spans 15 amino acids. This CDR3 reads CASSRRVGDTGELFF. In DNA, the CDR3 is TGTGCCAGCAGCAGAAGGGTGGGCGACACCGGGGAGCTGTTTTTT.

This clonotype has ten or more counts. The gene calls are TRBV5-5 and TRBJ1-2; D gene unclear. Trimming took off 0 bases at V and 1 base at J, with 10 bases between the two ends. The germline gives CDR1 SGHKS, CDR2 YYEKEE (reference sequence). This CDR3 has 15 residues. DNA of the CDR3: TGTGCCAGCAGCTTGGAGGGTGAACGTAACTATGGCTACACCTTC. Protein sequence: CASSLEGERNYGYTF.

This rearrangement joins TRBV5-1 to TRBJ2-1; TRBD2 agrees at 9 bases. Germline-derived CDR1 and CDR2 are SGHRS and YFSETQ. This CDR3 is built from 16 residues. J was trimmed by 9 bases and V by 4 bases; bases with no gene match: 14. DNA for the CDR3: TGCGCCAGCAGCCCAGAGGCTAGCGGGAATGGTGGTGAGCAGTTCTTC. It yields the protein CASSPEASGNGGEQFF.

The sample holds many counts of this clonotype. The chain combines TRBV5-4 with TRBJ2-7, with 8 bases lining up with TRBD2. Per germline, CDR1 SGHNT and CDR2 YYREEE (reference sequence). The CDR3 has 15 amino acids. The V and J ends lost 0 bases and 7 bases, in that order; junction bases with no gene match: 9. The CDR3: CASSLDGRAYGEQYF. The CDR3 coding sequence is TGTGCCAGCAGCTTGGACGGGAGGGCCTACGGGGAGCAGTACTTC.